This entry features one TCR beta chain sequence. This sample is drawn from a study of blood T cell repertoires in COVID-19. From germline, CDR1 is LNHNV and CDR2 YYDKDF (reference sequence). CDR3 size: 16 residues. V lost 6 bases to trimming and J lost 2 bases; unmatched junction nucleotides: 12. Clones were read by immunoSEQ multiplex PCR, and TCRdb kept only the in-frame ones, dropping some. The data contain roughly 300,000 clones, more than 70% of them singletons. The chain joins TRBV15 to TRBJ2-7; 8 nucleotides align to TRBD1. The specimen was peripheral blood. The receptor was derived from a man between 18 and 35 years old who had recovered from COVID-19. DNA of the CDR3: TGTGCCACCAGTAGATCCCGGGACAGGCTAGCCTACGAGCAGTACTTC. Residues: CATSRSRDRLAYEQYF. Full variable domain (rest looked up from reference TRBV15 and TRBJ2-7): DAMVIQNPRYQVTQFGKPVTLSCSQTLNHNVMYWYQQKSSQAPKLLFHYYDKDFNNEADTPDNFQSRRPNTSFCFLDIRSPGLGDTAMYLCATSRSRDRLAYEQYFGPGTRLTVT.